Shown below are 18 T cell receptor beta chains from a single sample sequenced in a study of CD8 T cells in ankylosing spondylitis. Each CDR3 protein is one row after TCRdb ran MiXCR on the 5' RACE reads. The sample has fewer than 250,000 distinct CDR3 sequences, roughly a tenth seen once. The sequenced sample was blood, either unsorted or a sorted T cell fraction (not recorded which). Receptors were obtained from a male donor with ankylosing spondylitis or in good health (not recorded which).

This clonotype was seen a few times. The chain joins TRBV4-2 to TRBJ2-3; D is undetermined. Germline CDR1 reads LGHNA; CDR2 reads YNFKEQ. This CDR3 contains 15 residues. V was cut by 4 bases and J by 6 bases, with 17 bases left in between. The CDR3 DNA reads as TGTGCCAGCAGCCCGGGCTCATCTTCCTCCGATACGCAGTATTTT. Its translation is CASSPGSSSSDTQYF.

The chain joins TRBV30 to TRBJ1-5, with 8 bases matching TRBD1. Germline assignment: CDR1 GTSNPN and CDR2 SVGIG (reference sequence). V was pared by 5 bases and J by 5 bases, with 5 bases of the junction left unmatched. There are 13 residues in the CDR3. CDR3 bases: TGTGCCTGGTCGGACAGGGAGGATCAGCCCCAGCATTTT. It encodes CAWSDREDQPQHF.

This clonotype was picked up many times. The J gene is TRBJ2-2, the V gene TRBV12-3 or TRBV12-4, with D perhaps TRBD2 (6 bases). This CDR3 has 13 residues. Trimming cost V 10 bases and J 1 base, with 10 bases left between them. The CDR3 sequence: CATGDWNTGELFF. The CDR3 DNA sequence: TGTGCCACTGGGGACTGGAACACCGGGGAGCTGTTTTTT.

This clonotype was observed at least ten times. The CDR3 region is CASSQAGARGTDTQYF. The CDR3 DNA reads TGCGCCAGCAGCCAAGCAGGGGCGCGGGGCACAGATACGCAGTATTTT. The V and J genes are TRBV4-1 and TRBJ2-3, with D tentatively TRBD1 (6 bases). CDR1 is MGHRA, CDR2 YSYEKL, per germline. V shed 1 base and J shed 1 base, with 12 bases lying between them. The length of the CDR3 is 16 residues.

This clonotype occurred a few times. J is TRBJ2-2 and V is TRBV11-1; TRBD2 aligns across 10 bases. Germline V gene lookup returns CDR1 SGHAT and CDR2 FQDESV (reference sequence). The CDR3 totals 18 residues. After removal of 1 base from V and 3 bases from J, the junction contained 8 bases not matched to a gene. The CDR3 region has the DNA TGTGCCAGCAGCTTAGGCACTAGCGGGATTATGGACACCGGGGAGCTGTTTTTT. It yields the protein CASSLGTSGIMDTGELFF.

This clonotype has a handful of counts. This sequence joins TRBV20-1 and TRBJ2-7, with 13 bases identical to TRBD2. V lost 0 bases, J lost 3 bases, and 5 bases stayed unmatched. The CDR3 is 16 amino acids. CDR1 and CDR2 from the germline V gene are DFQATT and SNEGSKA (reference sequence). The CDR3, as DNA: TGCAGTGCTAGAGAGCAGACTAGCGGGGGGTTCTACGAGCAGTACTTC. It specifies CSAREQTSGGFYEQYF.

This clonotype was recorded a few times. J is TRBJ2-7 and V is TRBV5-4; D gene ambiguous. V lost 2 bases, J lost 6 bases, and 9 bases lay in between. This CDR3 is built from 12 residues. CDR1 and CDR2 (germline): SGHNT, YYREEE (reference sequence). CDR3 loop: CASSLRKGEQYF. The CDR3 DNA sequence: TGTGCCAGCAGCTTAAGAAAAGGCGAGCAGTACTTC.

This clonotype appeared many times. V gene TRBV5-1 combines with J gene TRBJ2-3, with TRBD1 identical over 7 bases. Germline V gene sequence: CDR1 SGHRS, CDR2 YFSETQ. The CDR3 contains 15 residues. Unmatched junction bases numbered 9, after V lost 3 bases and J lost 5 bases. For the CDR3, the DNA is TGCGCCAGCAGCTCCACATTCAGGGGGTTAGATACGCAGTATTTT. Translated, it gives CASSSTFRGLDTQYF.

This clonotype has ten or more counts. V usage is TRBV27 and J usage is TRBJ2-2; 7 bases are a match to TRBD2. Germline V gene lookup returns CDR1 MNHEY and CDR2 SMNVEV (reference sequence). With V trimmed by 6 bases and J by 3 bases, 19 bases remained unmatched. The CDR3 runs to 19 residues. This chain's CDR3 is CASSPPTTRLADYTGELFF. In nucleotides, the CDR3 is TGTGCCAGCAGCCCCCCCACGACTCGGCTAGCGGATTACACCGGGGAGCTGTTTTTT.

Details on this clonotype: A junction boundary mismatches the germline segment, possibly from a read error. This chain links TRBV7-7 with TRBJ2-1; 7 bases are a match to TRBD1. This CDR3 is built from 14 residues. Germline CDR1 SSHAT, CDR2 FNYEAQ (reference sequence). CDR3 loop: CARSSDRVRNEQFF. The CDR3 nucleotides read TGTGCCAGGAGCTCTGACAGGGTCCGAAATGAGCAGTTCTTC.

This clonotype was observed a few times. V usage is TRBV12-5 and J usage is TRBJ1-2; D not resolved. Between the trimmed V and J ends, which lost 3 bases and 13 bases, there was a span of 15 bases. The CDR3 extends over 12 amino acids. The V gene's germline CDR1 is LGHNT and CDR2 FRNRAP. The CDR3 DNA follows: TGTGCTAGTGGTTTTGGTGACACCGGAGGCACCTTC. This gives the protein CASGFGDTGGTF.

This clonotype turned up a few times. The rearrangement links TRBV12-3 or TRBV12-4 to TRBJ1-1; 8 positions agree with TRBD1. There are 13 residues in the CDR3. Trimming cost V 6 bases and J 3 bases; bases outside gene matches: 3. CDR3 sequence: CASSMDRDTEAFF. DNA of the CDR3: TGTGCCAGCAGCATGGACAGGGACACTGAAGCTTTCTTT.

In its sample, this clonotype was seen many times. V usage is TRBV6-1 and J usage is TRBJ2-2, with 7 bases fitting TRBD1. Per germline, CDR1 MNHNS and CDR2 SASEGT. The trim removed 6 bases at V and 0 bases at J, leaving 4 bases unmatched. This CDR3 is built from 15 residues. CDR3 in amino acids: CASRTGTANTGELFF. The CDR3 region has the DNA TGTGCCAGCAGGACCGGGACAGCGAACACCGGGGAGCTGTTTTTT.

The table lists this clonotype with many counts. The rearrangement joins TRBV5-1 to TRBJ1-6, with 11 bases matching TRBD1. Losses at the gene ends were 4 bases for V and 8 bases for J; bases not matched to a gene: 8. The CDR3 runs 16 residues. Germline values: CDR1 SGHRS, CDR2 YFSETQ. For the CDR3, the DNA is TGCGCCAGCAGCCCTCGGGACAGGGGGATCTATTCACCCCTCCACTTT. Amino acid sequence: CASSPRDRGIYSPLHF.

The table lists this clonotype with a few counts. Written as DNA, the CDR3 is TGTGCCAGCAGCACCGGGACTAGCGTTGGCGTTTCGCCCTACAATGAGCAGTTCTTC. Translation: CASSTGTSVGVSPYNEQFF. The V call is TRBV11-2, the J call TRBJ2-1; TRBD2 agrees at 10 bases. V gave up 5 bases and J gave up 2 bases; unmatched junction bases: 15. The CDR3 contains 19 residues. CDR1 SGHAT and CDR2 FQNNGV come from the germline V gene.

This clonotype came up many times. V and J are TRBV27 and TRBJ2-1; the match to TRBD2 covers 8 bases. CDR1 MNHEY and CDR2 SMNVEV come from the germline V gene (reference sequence). The CDR3 extends over 20 amino acids. The trim removed 1 base at V and 6 bases at J, leaving 20 bases unmatched. CDR3 in amino acids: CASSLLALGGAGGLGNEQFF. DNA for the CDR3: TGTGCCAGCAGTTTATTGGCCCTCGGGGGGGCGGGAGGATTGGGCAATGAGCAGTTCTTC.

This clonotype was seen more than once but under ten times. The chain carries TRBV7-9 and TRBJ2-3, with 13 bases that match TRBD2. The CDR3 spans 16 residues. The germline CDR1 and CDR2 sequences are SEHNR and FQNEAQ (reference sequence). V lost 5 bases to trimming and J lost 0 bases; unmatched junction nucleotides: 2. The CDR3 DNA reads TGTGCCAGCAGCAGGGGACTAGCGGGAAGCACAGATACGCAGTATTTT. Residues: CASSRGLAGSTDTQYF.

This clonotype was counted ten times or more. This chain links TRBV10-3 with TRBJ2-2, with 7 bases fitting TRBD2. The CDR3 consists of 16 residues. V trimming: 0 bases; J trimming: 5 bases; junction bases outside the gene matches: 6. Germline-derived CDR1 and CDR2 are ENHRY and SYGVKD. The CDR3 DNA follows: TGTGCCATCAGTGAGTCGTTGCTAGCGGATACCGGGGAGCTGTTTTTT. Amino acids: CAISESLLADTGELFF.